This T cell receptor (beta chain) was captured in a study of blood T cell repertoires in COVID-19. Profiling relied on immunoSEQ multiplex PCR, and the TCRdb table lists in-frame clones only, not all of them. The table has about 130,000 clones, over 60% seen once; the top ten hold around 2%. CDR1 is LNHDA and CDR2 is SQIVND in the germline V gene (reference sequence). CDR3 length: 15 amino acids. After removal of 5 bases from V and 5 bases from J, the junction contained 5 bases not matched to a gene. The sequence came from a woman in her 70s with acute or convalescent COVID-19. Sequenced sample: peripheral blood. The rearrangement uses TRBV19 and TRBJ1-4, with TRBD1 matching over 10 bases. CDR3 nucleotides: TGTGCCAGTAGTGTCACGGGACAGGGGAATGAAAAACTGTTTTTT. Amino acids: CASSVTGQGNEKLFF.